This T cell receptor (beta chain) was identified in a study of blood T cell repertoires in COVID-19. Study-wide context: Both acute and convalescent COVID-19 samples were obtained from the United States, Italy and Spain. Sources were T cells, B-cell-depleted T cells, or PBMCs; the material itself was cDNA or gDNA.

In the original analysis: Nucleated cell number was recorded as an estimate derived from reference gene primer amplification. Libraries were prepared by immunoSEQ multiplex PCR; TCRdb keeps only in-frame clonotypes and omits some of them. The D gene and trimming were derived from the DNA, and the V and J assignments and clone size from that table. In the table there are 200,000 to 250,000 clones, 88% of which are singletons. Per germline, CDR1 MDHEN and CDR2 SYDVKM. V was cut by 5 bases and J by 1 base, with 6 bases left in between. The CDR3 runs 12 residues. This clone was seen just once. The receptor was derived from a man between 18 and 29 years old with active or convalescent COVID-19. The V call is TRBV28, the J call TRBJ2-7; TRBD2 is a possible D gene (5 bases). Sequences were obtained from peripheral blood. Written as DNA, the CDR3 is TGTGCCAGCAGTCGAGGGTCCTACGAGCAGTACTTC. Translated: CASSRGSYEQYF.